One T cell receptor beta chain is described in this entry. This specimen comes from a study of T-cell reconstitution after alpha-beta-depleted transplantation in children. The library targeted TCRbeta and was prepared with unique molecular identifiers. TCRdb re-analysed the PCR reads in MiXCR, keeping a single row per CDR3 protein. The sample lists about 77,000 distinct CDR3 sequences, around 18% occurring once. V was clipped by 4 bases and J by 7 bases; unmatched bases: 7. There are 15 residues in the CDR3. In germline, CDR1 is ENHRY, CDR2 SYGVKD. The input for sequencing was PBMCs, mostly from graft donor cells, taken 360 days after TCRalphabeta/CD19-depleted stem cell transplant. The V gene is TRBV10-3, the J gene TRBJ2-1; 10 bases are shared with TRBD2. The receptor's source is a male patient between 2 and 15 years old who had a stem cell transplant for acute lymphoblastic leukemia, so the T cells may come from the graft donor. The CDR3 region has the DNA TGTGCCATCAGTGTCCCGGCTAGCGGGAGAAATGAGCAGTTCTTC. As protein: CAISVPASGRNEQFF.